Listed here are 3 T cell receptor beta chains from one sample, sequenced in a study of blood T cell repertoires in COVID-19. This table comes from immunoSEQ multiplex PCR, and its TCRdb copy is limited to in-frame clones, with some not included. The sample gives more than 75,000 clones, roughly 80% of which show up once; about 15% is in the top ten. The material sequenced was peripheral blood. The receptors stem from a woman older than 75 with active or convalescent COVID-19.

This sequence joins TRBV18 and TRBJ1-1, with a weak D call TRBD1 (5 bases). The CDR3 totals 14 residues. The V end was cut by 5 bases, the J end by 5 bases, with 15 bases between. CDR1 is KGHSH, CDR2 LQKENI, per germline. DNA of the CDR3: TGTGCCAGCTCAACCCAGGGAAGTGGAACTGAAGCTTTCTTT. Amino acids: CASSTQGSGTEAFF.

This clone came up a few times. V and J are TRBV2 and TRBJ2-3; 7 bases map to TRBD1. J was trimmed by 0 bases and V by 8 bases; bases with no gene match: 5. CDR1 and CDR2 from the germline V gene are SNHLY and FYNNEI. The CDR3 covers 14 residues. CDR3 protein: CASATGISTDTQYF. The CDR3 DNA sequence: TGTGCCAGCGCGACAGGGATAAGCACAGATACGCAGTATTTT.

The gene calls are TRBV7-2 and TRBJ2-5; 8 bases match TRBD2. The CDR3 has 15 amino acids. Germline loops: CDR1 SGHTA, CDR2 FQGNSA. V dropped 2 bases and J dropped 2; count of bases not matched to a gene: 4. The chain's CDR3 is CASSLYSGEQETQYF. CDR3 sequence (DNA): TGTGCCAGCAGCTTATATAGCGGGGAACAAGAGACCCAGTACTTC. The full variable domain, rest sourced from reference TRBV7-2 and TRBJ2-5, is GAGVSQSPSNKVTEKGKDVELRCDPISGHTALYWYRQSLGQGLEFLIYFQGNSAPDKSGLPSDRFSAERTGGSVSTLTIQRTQQEDSAVYLCASSLYSGEQETQYFGPGTRLLVL.